Presented here are 21 T cell receptor beta chains from one specimen sequenced in a study of T cells in Graves' hyperthyroidism and ophthalmopathy. Amplified TCR beta CDR3 regions derived from RNA transcripts. The primer set for the first-round RT-PCR of the TCR CDR3 was HTBI. TCRdb re-called the multiplex PCR reads with MiXCR, one entry per CDR3 protein. The repertoire has hundreds of thousands of distinct CDR3 sequences, 15% to 19% of them found once; the top ten carry less than 15%. The source material was blood. Source of these receptors: a woman younger than 30 with Graves' hyperthyroidism.

This chain uses TRBV3-1 with TRBJ2-2; tentative D call: TRBD2 (5 bases). Germline V lookup: CDR1 LGHDT, CDR2 YNNKEL (reference sequence). The V gene lost 4 bases and the J gene lost 5 bases, with 8 bases spanning the gap. This CDR3 has 13 amino acids. The CDR3 DNA is TGTGCCAGCAGCCGCCAGCGGACCGGGGAGCTGTTTTTT. Residues: CASSRQRTGELFF.

At least ten counts were recorded for this clonotype. J is TRBJ1-1 and V is TRBV5-1, with 7 positions matching TRBD1. V shed 1 base, J shed 5 bases, and the junction held 5 bases outside the gene matches. The germline gives CDR1 SGHRS, CDR2 YFSETQ. The CDR3 covers 14 residues. The CDR3 sequence is CASSLSQGGTEAFF. The CDR3 DNA is TGCGCCAGCAGCTTGTCGCAGGGGGGGACTGAAGCTTTCTTT. Looking up the rest from reference TRBV5-1 and TRBJ1-1 gives the full variable domain: KAGVTQTPRYLIKTRGQQVTLSCSPISGHRSVSWYQQTPGQGLQFLFEYFSETQRNKGNFPGRFSGRQFSNSRSEMNVSTLELGDSALYLCASSLSQGGTEAFFGQGTRLTVV.

This clonotype was detected ten times or more. This chain connects TRBV5-1 to TRBJ1-2, with D possibly matching TRBD1 (5 bases). Germline V CDR1 and CDR2: SGHRS, YFSETQ. Trimming cost V 4 bases and J 7 bases, with 14 bases left between them. This CDR3 has 13 residues. The CDR3: CASSPREDAGYTF. The CDR3 DNA is TGCGCCAGCAGCCCCAGGGAGGATGCTGGCTACACCTTC. Filled out from reference TRBV5-1 and TRBJ1-2, the complete variable domain reads KAGVTQTPRYLIKTRGQQVTLSCSPISGHRSVSWYQQTPGQGLQFLFEYFSETQRNKGNFPGRFSGRQFSNSRSEMNVSTLELGDSALYLCASSPREDAGYTFGSGTRLTVV.

This clonotype occurred many times. This rearrangement joins TRBV12-3 or TRBV12-4 to TRBJ2-3; perhaps TRBD2 as D (5 bases). The V and J ends lost 6 bases and 3 bases respectively, with 10 bases between them. The CDR3 is made up of 13 amino acids. Here the CDR3 reads CASSRGLTDTQYF. DNA for the CDR3: TGTGCCAGCAGCCGCGGACTTACAGATACGCAGTATTTT.

This clonotype was detected only a few times. The chain links TRBV12-3 or TRBV12-4 to TRBJ2-5; the D gene could be TRBD1 or TRBD2 (5 bases each). This CDR3 spans 14 amino acids. V gave up 4 bases and J gave up 1 base, with 10 bases separating them. The chain's CDR3 is CASSSPGLQETQYF. In DNA form, the CDR3 reads TGTGCCAGCAGTTCCCCGGGGCTCCAAGAGACCCAGTACTTC.

J is TRBJ2-4 and V is TRBV5-7, with no clear D. TRBV5-7 is treated as an ORF (open reading frame) with a function not yet certain. The V end lost 6 bases, the J end lost 4 bases, and 8 bases lay between the germline ends. The length of the CDR3 is 12 residues. The CDR3 DNA reads as TGTGCCAGCAACCTGACTAAAAACATTCAGTACTTC. It encodes CASNLTKNIQYF.

This clonotype was seen many times. The J gene is TRBJ2-7, the V gene TRBV5-1; D is ambiguous. This CDR3 has 15 residues. Germline lookup yields CDR1 SGHRS and CDR2 YFSETQ. V gave up 1 base and J gave up 1 base, with 12 bases separating them. CDR3 in DNA: TGCGCCAGCAGCTTGTTGACTTTCTATTCCTACGAGCAGTACTTC. This translates into CASSLLTFYSYEQYF.

The table lists this clonotype with many counts. The V gene is TRBV15, the J gene TRBJ1-1; perhaps TRBD1 as D (5 bases). Germline V gene sequence: CDR1 LNHNV, CDR2 YYDKDF (reference sequence). CDR3 length equals 16 residues. Trimming stripped 6 bases from V and 0 bases from J, with 17 bases between. The CDR3 region has the DNA TGTGCCACCAGTCAAGCAGTGGGACGTGTGAACACTGAAGCTTTCTTT. Its protein product is CATSQAVGRVNTEAFF.

A remark on this clonotype: Possible read error: a much larger clone is one base away. V and J are TRBV27 and TRBJ2-7, with 7 bases aligning to TRBD2. Unmatched junction bases numbered 12, after V lost 1 base and J lost 3 bases. Per the germline V gene, CDR1 is MNHEY and CDR2 is SMNVEV (reference sequence). The CDR3 totals 17 residues. In nucleotides, the CDR3 is TGTGCCAGCAGTTTATGGGGGGGTGTCTCCAGAGTCTACGAGCAGTACTTC. It specifies CASSLWGGVSRVYEQYF.

The chain joins TRBV4-3 to TRBJ1-1; no clear D gene. This CDR3 contains 16 residues. The V end was cut by 1 base, the J end by 0 bases, with 12 bases between. CDR1 and CDR2 (germline): LGHNA, YSLEER. The CDR3, as DNA: TGCGCCAGCAGCCAAGCTAGGACGGTACTGAACACTGAAGCTTTCTTT. This gives the protein CASSQARTVLNTEAFF.

Ten or more counts support this clonotype. J is TRBJ2-7 and V is TRBV28; tentatively, D is TRBD2 (5 bases). Germline V gene lookup returns CDR1 MDHEN and CDR2 SYDVKM. The CDR3 spans 18 residues. Trimming removed 3 bases from V and 0 bases from J, with 21 bases in between. The CDR3 loop reads CASSLRRSETRRSYEQYF. CDR3 nucleotides: TGTGCCAGCAGTTTGAGGAGGTCCGAGACACGACGCTCCTACGAGCAGTACTTC. Combining the CDR3 with reference TRBV28 and TRBJ2-7 gives the whole variable domain DVKVTQSSRYLVKRTGEKVFLECVQDMDHENMFWYRQDPGLGLRLIYFSYDVKMKEKGDIPEGYSVSREKKERFSLILESASTNQTSMYLCASSLRRSETRRSYEQYFGPGTRLTVT.

The chain is built from TRBV7-2 and TRBJ2-2; 13 bases fit TRBD2. Germline loops: CDR1 SGHTA, CDR2 FQGNSA. The CDR3 has 16 residues. Trimming removed 5 bases from V and 7 bases from J; junction bases left unmatched: 7. CDR3 coding DNA: TGTGCCAGCAGCCCCTGGACTAGCGGGAGAATCGGGGAGCTGTTTTTT. Protein: CASSPWTSGRIGELFF.

At least ten counts were recorded for this clonotype. The chain recombines TRBV20-1 with TRBJ1-1, with D tentatively TRBD1 (5 bases). The CDR3 covers 11 residues. Germline loops: CDR1 DFQATT, CDR2 SNEGSKA (reference sequence). V lost 4 bases to trimming and J lost 5 bases, with 8 bases between them. Here the CDR3 DNA reads TGCAGTGCTAAGGGGAGGACTGAAGCTTTCTTT. Translation: CSAKGRTEAFF.

CDR3 loop: CASSESGTGVVGNTIYF. DNA for the CDR3: TGTGCCAGCAGTGAGAGTGGGACAGGGGTAGTTGGAAACACCATATATTTT. This chain links TRBV25-1 with TRBJ1-3; 10 nucleotides line up with TRBD1. In germline, CDR1 is MGHDK, CDR2 SYGVNS. The CDR3 is made up of 17 amino acids. V shed 3 bases and J 3 bases; nucleotides not matched to a gene: 8.

In this sample, this clonotype turned up many times. The chain carries TRBV27 and TRBJ1-2, with 7 bases matching TRBD1. Germline-derived CDR1 and CDR2 are MNHEY and SMNVEV (reference sequence). The CDR3 runs to 14 residues. V gave up 5 bases and J gave up 1 base; unmatched junction bases: 4. CDR3 protein: CASSVDRVNYGYTF. The CDR3 DNA reads as TGTGCCAGCAGTGTTGACAGGGTTAACTATGGCTACACCTTC.

This clonotype was counted at least ten times. The chain recombines TRBV2 with TRBJ1-5; 7 bases match TRBD1. Trimming cost V 4 bases and J 0 bases; bases outside gene matches: 12. CDR3 length: 18 residues. CDR1 SNHLY and CDR2 FYNNEI come from the germline V gene. This chain's CDR3 is CASSGKGDRQTSNQPQHF. The DNA of the CDR3 is TGTGCCAGCAGTGGCAAGGGGGACAGACAAACTAGCAATCAGCCCCAGCATTTT.

This chain links TRBV6-1 with TRBJ2-3, with 8 bases fitting TRBD2. This CDR3 comprises 14 residues. V dropped 8 bases and J dropped 5; count of bases not matched to a gene: 9. Germline CDR1 and CDR2: MNHNS and SASEGT. In DNA, the CDR3 is TGTGCCAGCGAGACGGGAGGGCTGGGAGATACGCAGTATTTT. Amino acids: CASETGGLGDTQYF.

V is TRBV5-1 and J is TRBJ2-5; 12 bases match TRBD1. From germline, CDR1 is SGHRS and CDR2 YFSETQ. The trim removed 8 bases at V and 4 bases at J, leaving 9 bases unmatched. This CDR3 spans 15 amino acids. The DNA of the CDR3 is TGCGCCAGTTCGCCGGGACAGGGGGCTCCAGAGACCCAGTACTTC. This encodes CASSPGQGAPETQYF.

Note on this clonotype: A single base separates this from a much larger clone, so it may be a read error. The conserved closing phenylalanine or tryptophan is absent in this CDR3, likely reflecting a read error. This chain links TRBV7-9 with TRBJ2-1; 9 bases map to TRBD1. The ends lost 6 bases at V and 6 bases at J; junction bases unmatched: 12. Looked up from germline, CDR1 is SEHNR and CDR2 is FQNEAQ (reference sequence). CDR3 length: 16 residues. The CDR3 loop reads CASSVISGTGSNEQFS. Here the CDR3 DNA reads TGTGCCAGCAGTGTAATCTCCGGGACAGGGAGCAATGAGCAGTTCTCC.

This clonotype was counted ten times or more. J is TRBJ1-4 and V is TRBV27; D is uncertain. Trimming removed 3 bases from V and 6 bases from J, with 11 bases in between. CDR1 and CDR2 from the germline V gene are MNHEY and SMNVEV (reference sequence). CDR3 length equals 14 residues. CDR3 DNA: TGTGCCAGCAGTTTTAGTGGACGGGATGAAAAACTGTTTTTT. This codes for CASSFSGRDEKLFF.

In this sample, this clonotype turned up many times. The chain couples TRBV4-2 to TRBJ2-7, with D tentatively TRBD2 (5 bases). Trimming removed 0 bases from V and 6 bases from J, with 9 bases in between. Germline CDR1 is LGHNA and CDR2 is YNFKEQ. The CDR3 consists of 13 residues. As DNA, the CDR3 is TGTGCCAGCAGCCAAGAGAGCGGCAGCGAGCAGTACTTC. Protein sequence: CASSQESGSEQYF.